This TCR beta chain was sequenced for a study of CD8+ T cells in alopecia areata. Whole-study context: For the treated group, dosing was oral tofacitinib at 5 to 10 mg twice daily. The duration of tofacitinib was 6 to 18 months, with 6 months off drug afterward.

Germline assignment: CDR1 ENHRY and CDR2 SYGVKD. The CDR3 is 15 residues long. V was shortened by 4 bases and J by 0 bases, with 12 bases between the two germline ends. This clone occurred a few times. The antigen is not known. General observations from the study: Higher clonality was seen in lesional scalp than in normal scalp, especially in alopecia totalis/universalis.

Once RNA had been extracted, it was reverse transcribed into cDNA to act as the sequencing template. This table comes from immunoSEQ multiplex PCR, and its TCRdb copy is limited to in-frame clones, with some not included. The sample comprises 180,000 or so clones, approximately 65% of which are singletons, and about an eighth rests with the top ten. This receptor was identified in a human donor with alopecia areata. The source was CD8+ T cells sorted from blood, collected at week 0. The chain recombines TRBV10-3 with TRBJ1-1; no definite D call. The CDR3 nucleotides are TGTGCCATCAGTGCGGCCGTAGGCATGAACACTGAAGCTTTCTTT. As protein: CAISAAVGMNTEAFF.